These 28 T cell receptor beta chains were all obtained from the same sample, sequenced in a study of beta chain features in type 1 diabetes. Of the isolated RNA, all was reverse transcribed, and so the sequenced material was expressed TCRB transcripts. Sequenced by immunoSEQ multiplex PCR; TCRdb stores in-frame clones only, minus some. This table has hundreds of thousands of clones, roughly 16% appearing once. The sequenced material came from naive CD4+ T cells from blood. These receptors all stem from a woman aged 18-30 years in good health.

This clone was counted between two and nine times. V and J are TRBV19 and TRBJ2-5; 8 nucleotides match TRBD2. CDR1 LNHDA and CDR2 SQIVND come from the germline V gene (reference sequence). This CDR3 region has 13 residues. The V segment lost 6 bases and the J segment 2 bases; nucleotides outside the gene matches: 2. This CDR3 is CASRKREQETQYF. The CDR3 DNA reads as TGTGCCAGTAGAAAGCGGGAGCAAGAGACCCAGTACTTC.

V usage is TRBV5-1 and J usage is TRBJ2-7, with D perhaps TRBD1 (6 bases). Germline values: CDR1 SGHRS, CDR2 YFSETQ. This CDR3 spans 16 amino acids. The V end was cut by 0 bases, the J end by 1 base, with 14 bases between. In nucleotides, the CDR3 is TGCGCCAGCAGCTTGGTGCCGACAGGTGAGTCCTACGAGCAGTACTTC. The encoded protein is CASSLVPTGESYEQYF.

The genes are TRBV5-4 and TRBJ2-1; no reliable D call. Germline values: CDR1 SGHNT, CDR2 YYREEE (reference sequence). Trimming removed 6 bases from V and 2 bases from J, with 12 bases in between. CDR3 length: 14 amino acids. The CDR3 loop reads CASTQDPTYNEQFF. The CDR3 DNA sequence: TGTGCCAGCACCCAAGACCCTACCTACAATGAGCAGTTCTTC.

The rearrangement uses TRBV28 and TRBJ1-1; D is possibly TRBD1 (5 bases). Trimming removed 4 bases at V and 0 bases at J, with 12 bases between. The length of the CDR3 is 15 residues. Germline lookup yields CDR1 MDHEN and CDR2 SYDVKM. DNA for the CDR3: TGTGCCAGCAGTTCCCAAGACAGACTGAACACTGAAGCTTTCTTT. Translation gives CASSSQDRLNTEAFF.

In its sample, this clone was seen a few times. The chain couples TRBV5-1 to TRBJ2-7, with D unresolved. This CDR3 region has 13 residues. V gave up 6 bases and J gave up 3 bases, with 13 bases separating them. CDR1 SGHRS and CDR2 YFSETQ come from the germline V gene. In nucleotides, the CDR3 is TGCGCCAGCAAAGCCAGCTCTAGCTACGAGCAGTACTTC. This codes for CASKASSSYEQYF.

V gene TRBV28 combines with J gene TRBJ2-2; 8 nucleotides line up with TRBD2. This CDR3 contains 15 residues. Unmatched junction bases numbered 9, after V lost 6 bases and J lost 6 bases. Germline V CDR1 and CDR2: MDHEN, SYDVKM. The CDR3 DNA sequence: TGTGCCAGCAGCCGAAGCGGGAGTAGCGCCGGGGAGCTGTTTTTT. This sequence encodes CASSRSGSSAGELFF.

The V gene is TRBV27, the J gene TRBJ2-1; weak D call: TRBD1 (6 bases). Germline V gene data show CDR1 as MNHEY and CDR2 as SMNVEV (reference sequence). Trimming left V 5 bases short and J 5 bases short, with 13 bases between. CDR3 size: 14 residues. CDR3 protein: CASSPPPGDNEQFF. In DNA form, the CDR3 reads TGTGCCAGCAGTCCACCCCCAGGGGACAATGAGCAGTTCTTC.

This clone was recorded a few times. The V call is TRBV13, the J call TRBJ2-3, with 11 bases aligning to TRBD2. V lost 5 bases, J lost 3 bases, and 4 bases stayed unmatched. The CDR3 covers 15 residues. The V gene's germline CDR1 is PRHDT and CDR2 FYEKMQ (reference sequence). The CDR3 spells CASSLLAGVTDTQYF. For the CDR3, the DNA is TGTGCCAGCAGCCTACTAGCGGGAGTAACAGATACGCAGTATTTT. The full variable domain, completed using reference TRBV13 and TRBJ2-3, is AAGVIQSPRHLIKEKRETATLKCYPIPRHDTVYWYQQGPGQDPQFLISFYEKMQSDKGSIPDRFSAQQFSDYHSELNMSSLELGDSALYFCASSLLAGVTDTQYFGPGTRLTVL.

This clone appeared a few times. V is TRBV7-2 and J is TRBJ1-5; 8 bases agree with TRBD1. The CDR3 consists of 17 residues. Germline assignment: CDR1 SGHTA and CDR2 FQGNSA. Unmatched junction bases numbered 9, after V lost 1 base and J lost 4 bases. The CDR3 bases are TGTGCCAGCAGCTTAGGAGCGGCAGGGGGCGCGAATCAGCCCCAGCATTTT. As protein: CASSLGAAGGANQPQHF.

The J gene is TRBJ2-7, the V gene TRBV5-4, with D perhaps TRBD2 (6 bases). Trimming pared 4 bases from V and 0 bases from J, leaving 29 bases between. Germline V gives CDR1 SGHNT, CDR2 YYREEE (reference sequence). This CDR3 is built from 20 residues. In DNA form, the CDR3 reads TGTGCCAGCAGCCAGGGACTGCCGCTTTATGGGGGGTCCAGCTCCTACGAGCAGTACTTC. Translating gives CASSQGLPLYGGSSSYEQYF.

This clone came up a few times. Here the CDR3 reads CASSPWRQGRWNEQFF. The CDR3 DNA sequence: TGTGCCAGTAGTCCGTGGAGGCAGGGTCGGTGGAATGAGCAGTTCTTC. The chain employs TRBV19 and TRBJ2-1; D could derive from TRBD1 or TRBD2 (5 bases each). Trimming stripped 5 bases from V and 7 bases from J, with 21 bases between. Germline V lookup: CDR1 LNHDA, CDR2 SQIVND (reference sequence). This CDR3 region has 16 residues.

This rearrangement joins TRBV21-1 to TRBJ1-4. TRBV21-1 has pseudogene status. This CDR3 spans 15 amino acids. CDR3 protein: CASKETDPTNEKLFF. The CDR3 bases are TGTGCCAGCAAAGAGACGGACCCAACTAATGAAAAACTGTTTTTT.

This chain joins TRBV7-9 and TRBJ2-5; D possibly corresponds to TRBD2 (6 bases). Germline lookup yields CDR1 SEHNR and CDR2 FQNEAQ (reference sequence). The V and J ends lost 5 bases and 4 bases respectively, with 17 bases between them. CDR3 length: 15 residues. The CDR3: CASSPVGGVIETQYF. The CDR3 DNA follows: TGTGCCAGCAGCCCTGTCGGCGGGGTAATAGAGACCCAGTACTTC.

The rearrangement joins TRBV9 to TRBJ1-2; TRBD1 matches at 7 bases. Germline-derived CDR1 and CDR2 are SGDLS and YYNGEE. The CDR3 sequence is 13 residues long. Losses at the gene ends were 7 bases for V and 4 bases for J; bases not matched to a gene: 7. The CDR3 loop is CASRRDSVYGYTF. As DNA, the CDR3 is TGTGCCAGCCGCCGGGACAGCGTCTATGGCTACACCTTC. The variable domain in full, with the rest retrieved from reference TRBV9 and TRBJ1-2, is DSGVTQTPKHLITATGQRVTLRCSPRSGDLSVYWYQQSLDQGLQFLIQYYNGEERAKGNILERFSAQQFPDLHSELNLSSLELGDSALYFCASRRDSVYGYTFGSGTRLTVV.

This clone was seen only a few times. This chain joins TRBV4-3 and TRBJ2-1; 7 bases are a match to TRBD2. This CDR3 spans 15 amino acids. Germline CDR1 reads LGHNA; CDR2 reads YSLEER. The ends lost 3 bases at V and 5 bases at J; junction bases unmatched: 7. CDR3 DNA: TGCGCCAGCAGCCAGGACTGGCGGGAGCACAATGAGCAGTTCTTC. It yields the protein CASSQDWREHNEQFF.

This clone was seen more than once but under ten times. The CDR3 nucleotides read TGTGCCAGTAGTCAAGGGACAGGGGTCAACAATCAGCCCCAGCATTTT. It translates to CASSQGTGVNNQPQHF. This chain links TRBV19 with TRBJ1-5, with 10 bases lining up with TRBD1. Germline V CDR1 and CDR2: LNHDA, SQIVND (reference sequence). V trimming: 5 bases; J trimming: 3 bases; junction bases outside the gene matches: 7. CDR3 length: 16 amino acids.

The chain carries TRBV18 and TRBJ2-5, with 11 nucleotides matching TRBD1. Germline V gene sequence: CDR1 KGHSH, CDR2 LQKENI. J lost 5 bases, V lost 1 base, and 6 bases had no gene match. This CDR3 region has 16 residues. DNA of the CDR3: TGTGCCAGCTCACCACGGACAGGGGGCGCGGGGGAGACCCAGTACTTC. It is translated as CASSPRTGGAGETQYF.

The sample holds a few counts of this clone. The chain employs TRBV9 and TRBJ2-2; D not certain. Germline V gives CDR1 SGDLS, CDR2 YYNGEE. The CDR3 contains 18 residues. V lost 4 bases, J lost 1 base, and 20 bases lay in between. The CDR3 DNA sequence: TGTGCCAGCAGCCTAGGGCTAGATCCACGCCTGAACACCGGGGAGCTGTTTTTT. Its translation is CASSLGLDPRLNTGELFF.

The chain carries TRBV7-9 and TRBJ1-2; 8 positions match TRBD1. V was pared by 5 bases and J by 8 bases, with 13 bases of the junction left unmatched. Germline V gene lookup returns CDR1 SEHNR and CDR2 FQNEAQ (reference sequence). The CDR3 spans 15 residues. The CDR3 here is CASSDSQGALGGYTF. The CDR3 region has the DNA TGTGCCAGCAGCGATTCTCAGGGGGCGCTCGGCGGCTACACCTTC.

Only a few counts were recorded for this clone. CDR3 DNA: TGCGCCAGCAGCCAACTCGGGGCCAACGTCCTGACTTTC. Protein sequence: CASSQLGANVLTF. The chain combines TRBV4-3 with TRBJ2-6; D remains unclear. There are 13 residues in the CDR3. V lost 2 bases, J lost 4 bases, and 3 bases lay in between. Per germline, CDR1 LGHNA and CDR2 YSLEER.

V usage is TRBV11-1 and J usage is TRBJ1-1; D gene unclear. Trimming cost V 8 bases and J 11 bases, with 21 bases left between them. This CDR3 spans 13 amino acids. Germline CDR1 SGHAT, CDR2 FQDESV (reference sequence). CDR3 in amino acids: CASASASLRGAFF. CDR3 DNA sequence: TGTGCCAGCGCTTCGGCTTCTTTACGTGGGGCTTTCTTT.

This clone has only a few counts. This rearrangement joins TRBV4-3 to TRBJ2-3, with 8 bases lining up with TRBD2. The CDR3 extends over 18 amino acids. Germline V gene lookup returns CDR1 LGHNA and CDR2 YSLEER. With 2 bases clipped from V and 2 bases from J, the junction kept 12 bases outside the gene matches. The CDR3 region is CASSQQAPAGGNTDTQYF. For the CDR3, the DNA is TGCGCCAGCAGCCAACAAGCCCCGGCGGGAGGCAACACAGATACGCAGTATTTT.

Regarding this clone: Other DNA sequences in this sample translate to the same CDR3. The V and J genes are TRBV5-1 and TRBJ2-7; D uncertain. The CDR3 totals 13 residues. V was clipped by 2 bases and J by 1 base, with 7 bases between them. From germline, CDR1 is SGHRS and CDR2 YFSETQ. This CDR3 is CASSLGNSYEQYF. DNA for the CDR3: TGCGCCAGCAGCTTAGGGAATTCCTACGAGCAGTACTTC.

There are a few counts of this clone. The chain couples TRBV4-2 to TRBJ2-7; perhaps TRBD1 as D (5 bases). CDR1 is LGHNA, CDR2 YNFKEQ, per germline. The CDR3 is 16 residues long. The V end was cut by 3 bases, the J end by 2 bases, with 17 bases between. CDR3 in amino acids: CASSQTHMQGPYEQYF. The CDR3 DNA follows: TGTGCCAGCAGCCAGACCCACATGCAGGGTCCCTACGAGCAGTACTTC.

This clone was counted only a few times. The chain has TRBV2 and TRBJ2-2; D remains unclear. The germline gives CDR1 SNHLY, CDR2 FYNNEI. The CDR3 is made up of 14 amino acids. Trimming stripped 1 base from V and 7 bases from J, with 10 bases between. CDR3 in DNA: TGTGCCAGCAGTGAAGTGGGGTACAGCGGGGAGCTGTTTTTT. This codes for CASSEVGYSGELFF.

A note on this clone: Other DNA sequences in the sample encode the same CDR3. This rearrangement joins TRBV7-2 to TRBJ2-5; no clear D. The ends were cut back, 1 base at V and 9 bases at J, with 9 bases in the middle. The CDR3 sequence is 12 residues long. Germline CDR1 is SGHTA and CDR2 is FQGNSA. CDR3 DNA: TGTGCCAGCAGCTTAGGAGCTACGGCCCAGTACTTC. Its protein is CASSLGATAQYF. Full variable domain (missing parts from reference TRBV7-2 and TRBJ2-5): GAGVSQSPSNKVTEKGKDVELRCDPISGHTALYWYRQSLGQGLEFLIYFQGNSAPDKSGLPSDRFSAERTGGSVSTLTIQRTQQEDSAVYLCASSLGATAQYFGPGTRLLVL.

This rearrangement joins TRBV28 to TRBJ1-1; a possible D gene is TRBD1 (5 bases). V lost 7 bases and J lost 0, with 12 bases in between. The CDR3 is 14 amino acids. Germline CDR1 reads MDHEN; CDR2 reads SYDVKM. As DNA, the CDR3 is TGTGCCAGCATCTGGGGGGGGGTGAACACTGAAGCTTTCTTT. It is translated as CASIWGGVNTEAFF.

This clone was recorded a few times. This chain connects TRBV28 to TRBJ1-2; maybe TRBD1 (5 bases). V lost 7 bases to trimming and J lost 3 bases, with 18 bases between them. The CDR3 has 15 amino acids. CDR1 and CDR2 (germline): MDHEN, SYDVKM. As DNA, the CDR3 is TGTGCCAGCATGTTCCCTATAGGGACGGACTATGGCTACACCTTC. Amino acids: CASMFPIGTDYGYTF.